This T cell receptor beta chain was captured by sequencing in a study of cytomegalovirus exposure and HLA in healthy donors. Of note for this clone: Its matching antigen is unknown.

The CDR3 runs to 13 residues. The V gene's germline CDR1 is MNHEY and CDR2 SVGAGI. The V end was cut by 2 bases, the J end by 9 bases, with 13 bases between. It was with 60 Vbeta and 13 Jbeta primers that the PCR ran. Produced via immunoSEQ multiplex PCR; TCRdb's table is partial and in-frame only. The sample includes about 82,000 clones, approximately 80% seen only once; the top ten take 3.3%. The study's findings and limits: As a later analysis showed, a missense DCLRE1C variant was linked to trimming of TCR beta V- and J-genes.

The sequence derives from a man between 50 and 59 years old in good health and CMV-seronegative. This chain joins TRBV6-5 and TRBJ2-5, with a possible D match to TRBD2 (5 bases). The source material was PBMCs. The CDR3 protein is CASSYRVTEAQYF. CDR3 bases: TGTGCCAGCAGTTACCGGGTTACGGAGGCCCAGTACTTC.